The rows below give T cell receptor beta chains drawn from one sample of a study of T-cell reconstitution after alpha-beta-depleted transplantation in children. TCRdb redid the calling of the PCR reads with MiXCR, one entry per CDR3 protein. This sample yields over 300,000 distinct CDR3 sequences, of which about 9.4% are seen a single time; around 2.4% belongs to the top ten. Sequenced material: PBMCs from the stem cell graft donor, taken from the stem cell graft. The receptors stem from a human donor who donated a stem cell graft to a child with acute lymphoblastic leukemia. The CDR3 runs from the conserved cysteine through the conserved F or W. D genes are given only for firm matches. Expanded clones are given a class, and other clones once, few, many or no size at all.

NA | TRBJ1-2 | TRBV12-3/TRBV12-4 | few | TGTGCCAGCAGTTCCTCGGACAGACTGGGCTATGGCTACACCTTC | CASSSSDRLGYGYTF
TRBD1 | TRBJ2-7 | TRBV27 | NA | TGTGCCAGCAGTTTCTCGACAGGGAACTGGGAGCAGTACTTC | CASSFSTGNWEQYF
TRBD2 | TRBJ2-2 | TRBV7-3 | few | TGTGCCAGCAGCTTTCAGCGGGAGACCGGGGAGCTGTTTTTT | CASSFQRETGELFF
NA | TRBJ2-5 | TRBV5-5 | few | TGTGCCAGCAGCTTTTCTCAGACCGACCAAGAGACCCAGTACTTC | CASSFSQTDQETQYF
NA | TRBJ1-5 | TRBV2 | few | TGTGCCAGCAGTCCGGGAAACTACCAGCCCCAGCATTTT | CASSPGNYQPQHF
NA | TRBJ2-3 | TRBV9 | many | TGTGCCAGCAGCGTAGCAGGCAGGCCGGATACGCAGTATTTT | CASSVAGRPDTQYF
NA | TRBJ2-7 | TRBV4-3 | few | TGCGCCAGCAGCCAAGACTCACACGGGGGCTACGAGCAGTACTTC | CASSQDSHGGYEQYF
NA | TRBJ2-1 | TRBV28 | NA | TGTGCCAGCAGTTTATTCGCCCGGCTAGTTGAGCAGTTCTTC | CASSLFARLVEQFF
TRBD1 | TRBJ2-4 | TRBV29-1 | many | TGCAGCGTTCTGGGGACTCCGGGACAGGGGCAAAACATTCAGTACTTC | CSVLGTPGQGQNIQYF
TRBD2 | TRBJ2-1 | TRBV6-2/TRBV6-3 | NA | TGTGCCAGCAGTTGCCGCGGACTAGCCGGTGGGTATAATGAGCAGTTCTTC | CASSCRGLAGGYNEQFF
TRBD2 | TRBJ2-7 | TRBV5-1 | NA | TGCGCCAGCAGCTTCGGACTAGCGGCTGTATCCGAGGACTACGAGCAGTACTTC | CASSFGLAAVSEDYEQYF
TRBD1 | TRBJ2-7 | TRBV6-2/TRBV6-3 | few | TGTGCCAGCAGTCCGAGGACAGGATCCGAGCAGTACTTC | CASSPRTGSEQYF